This T cell receptor beta chain is from a study of blood T cell repertoires in COVID-19. In the study overall: Donors in the United States, Italy and Spain gave samples during acute or convalescent COVID-19. The cDNA or gDNA used as material had been derived from T cells, B-cell-depleted T cells, or PBMCs.

Original analysis: Reference gene primer amplification yielded estimated nucleated cell counts. Using immunoSEQ multiplex PCR, the repertoire was profiled, and TCRdb retains in-frame clones only, with some absent. V and J calls and clone size are as listed in that table; D and trimming were resolved from the DNA. The sample holds 90,000 or so clones; approximately 86% are singletons and the top ten take about 1.2%. V gave up 3 bases and J gave up 7 bases, with 12 bases separating them. This CDR3 contains 13 residues. The TCR comes from a man at least 80 years old with active or convalescent COVID-19. Specimen: peripheral blood. The chain links TRBV12-3 or TRBV12-4 to TRBJ1-2; D call uncertain. CDR3 amino acids: CASSFYRGSGYTF. The CDR3 nucleotides read TGTGCCAGCAGTTTTTATCGGGGTTCTGGCTACACCTTC.